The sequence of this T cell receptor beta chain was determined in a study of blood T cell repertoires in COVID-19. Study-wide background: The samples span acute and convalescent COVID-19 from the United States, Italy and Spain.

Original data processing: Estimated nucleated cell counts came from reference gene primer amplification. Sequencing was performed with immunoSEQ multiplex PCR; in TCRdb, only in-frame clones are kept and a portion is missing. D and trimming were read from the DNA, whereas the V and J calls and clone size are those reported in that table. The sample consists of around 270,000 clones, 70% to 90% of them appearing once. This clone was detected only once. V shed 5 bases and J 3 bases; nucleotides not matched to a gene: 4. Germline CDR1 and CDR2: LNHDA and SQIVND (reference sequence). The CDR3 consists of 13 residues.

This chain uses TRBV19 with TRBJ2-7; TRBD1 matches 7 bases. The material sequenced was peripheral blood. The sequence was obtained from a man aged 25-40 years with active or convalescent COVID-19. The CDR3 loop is CASSEGQIYEQYF. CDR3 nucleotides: TGTGCCAGTAGTGAGGGACAGATCTACGAGCAGTACTTC.